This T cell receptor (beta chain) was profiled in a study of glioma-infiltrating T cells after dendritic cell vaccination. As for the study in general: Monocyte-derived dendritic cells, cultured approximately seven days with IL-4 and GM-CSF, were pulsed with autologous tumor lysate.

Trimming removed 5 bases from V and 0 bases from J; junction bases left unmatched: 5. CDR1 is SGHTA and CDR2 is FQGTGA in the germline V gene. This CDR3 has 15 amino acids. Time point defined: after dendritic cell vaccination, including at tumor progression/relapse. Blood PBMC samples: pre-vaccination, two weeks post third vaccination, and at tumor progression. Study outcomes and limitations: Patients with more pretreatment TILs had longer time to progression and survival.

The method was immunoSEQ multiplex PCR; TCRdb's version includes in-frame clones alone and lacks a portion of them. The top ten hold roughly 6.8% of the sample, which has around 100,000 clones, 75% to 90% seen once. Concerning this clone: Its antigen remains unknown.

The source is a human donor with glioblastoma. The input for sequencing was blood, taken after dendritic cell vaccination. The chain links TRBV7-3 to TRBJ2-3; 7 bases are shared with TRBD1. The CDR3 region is CASSEGQYSTDTQYF. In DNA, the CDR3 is TGTGCCAGCAGCGAGGGACAGTATAGCACAGATACGCAGTATTTT.